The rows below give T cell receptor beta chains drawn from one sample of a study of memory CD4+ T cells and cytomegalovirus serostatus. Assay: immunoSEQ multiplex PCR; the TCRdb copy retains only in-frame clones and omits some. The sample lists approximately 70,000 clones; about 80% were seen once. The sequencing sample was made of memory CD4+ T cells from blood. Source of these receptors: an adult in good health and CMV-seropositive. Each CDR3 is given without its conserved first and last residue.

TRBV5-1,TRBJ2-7,ASSRGQGGGSYEQY
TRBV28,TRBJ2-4,ASTTGNRIGVWY
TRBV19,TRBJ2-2,ASSIGTPGTGELF
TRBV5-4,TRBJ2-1,ASSPSGLAGVSYNEQF
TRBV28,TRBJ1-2,ASGNYGYT
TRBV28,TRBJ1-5,ASSPDRGGDRNQPQH
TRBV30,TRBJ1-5,AWATAGSQPQH
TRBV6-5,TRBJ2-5,ASRFSGKQETQY
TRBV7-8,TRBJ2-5,ASSPGLAGGETQY
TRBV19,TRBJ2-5,ASNHGPEETQY
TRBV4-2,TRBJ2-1,ASSPGEVSGSSYNEQF
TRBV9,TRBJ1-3,ASSPHQIGASSGNTIY
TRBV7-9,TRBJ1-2,ASSSGQIGDYGYT
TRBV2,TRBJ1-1,ASSVLANTEAF
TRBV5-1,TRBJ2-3,ASSLATWTSDEDTQY
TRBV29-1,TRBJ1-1,SVQGARAEAF
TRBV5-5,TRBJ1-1,ASSLSGAPLEAF
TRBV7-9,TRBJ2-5,ASGQGGETQY
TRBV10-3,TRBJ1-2,AIHGWWDRKRGYGYT
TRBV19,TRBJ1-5,ASSGPTTNQPQH
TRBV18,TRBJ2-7,ASSPRTGGYEQY
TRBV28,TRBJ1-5,ASRKGQDREPQH
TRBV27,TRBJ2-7,ASSLVVSGGSYEQY
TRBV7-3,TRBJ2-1,ASSGGYNEQF
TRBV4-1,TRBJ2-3,ASSQPRQGSTDTQY
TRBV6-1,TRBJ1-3,ASSERGPGSSGNTIY
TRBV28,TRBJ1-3,ASSPPTASSGNTIY
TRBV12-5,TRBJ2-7,ASGLETSGKYEQY
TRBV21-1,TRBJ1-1,ASSKGGRGDTEAF
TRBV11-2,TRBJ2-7,ASSGLRASREQY
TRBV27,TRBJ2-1,ASRRTGGYNEQF
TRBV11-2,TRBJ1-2,ASSLGAFNYGYT
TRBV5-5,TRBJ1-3,ASGQGDIGNTIY
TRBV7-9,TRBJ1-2,ASRRTPGPNYGYT
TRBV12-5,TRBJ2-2,ASGRDRGFSNTGELF
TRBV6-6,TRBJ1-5,ASTLDRGPLRQPQH
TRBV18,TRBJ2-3,ASSPSGPSTDTQY
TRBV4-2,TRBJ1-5,ASSQTGGSNQPQH
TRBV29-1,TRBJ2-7,SVTGLARYEQY
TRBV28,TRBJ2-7,ASVSRSSYEQY
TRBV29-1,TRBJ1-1,SVKYRGNTEAF